This T cell receptor beta chain was observed in a study of T cell repertoires in cytomegalovirus infection (dated by TCRdb to the late 2010s). Background on the whole study: The peptide stimulations were aimed at well-studied HLA-B-restricted epitopes as well as recently identified HLA-C-restricted CMV epitopes, whose presentation resists viral immunomodulation. The HLA type of each donor mattered for the analysis, because public TCR beta signatures pointed to carriage of CMV infection along with the matching HLA type. The study at large found these results: Carriers of CMV infection plus the relevant HLA type were discriminated by the cumulative frequency of public TCR beta family members in the study cohort and in an independent 352-donor cohort. The ex vivo response was dominated by HLA-C-restricted CMV-specific TCR beta clonotypes, which also provided the single most frequent clonotype in two of eight donors.

Read against the paper, the sample's treatment or condition label means: in vitro stimulation with specific CMV peptide epitopes to enrich CMV-specific T cells. A note on this clonotype: Its antigen is not yet known. The sample holds no much larger clone one base away, and base qualities are not on file.

Sequenced on an Illumina HiSeq 1500. TCRdb reanalyzed the raw reads on its own, using fastp at Q25 for trimming and MiXCR for clone calling, and kept in-frame beta chains. CDR3 protein sequences are deduplicated, and each keeps its most common genes and DNA. This sample gives fewer than 1,000,000 distinct CDR3 sequences in total; roughly 30% of them show up just once. Roughly 12% of the sample is held by the ten biggest clonotypes. Here V drops 1 base and J drops 7 bases, and the junction holds 6 bases not matched to any gene. The CDR3 starts with the cysteine, ends with the phenylalanine, and has 14 residues. The DNA shown is the 42-base CDR3, in frame from base 1. Per the germline V gene, SQVTM is the CDR1 and ANQGSEA is the CDR2.

The specimen was cultured CD8+ T cells from PBMCs, collected from culture after CMV antigen stimulation. The origin of this receptor is a human donor in good health (CMV status not recorded). Some clones in this sample may be carry-over from other donors' samples. The rearrangement joined TRBV29-1 to TRBJ1-2; TRBD1 matches 10 bases in the middle. The base sequence is TGCAGCGTTGAAGTTGACAGGGGGCGCTTTGGCTACACCTTC. Translation gives CSVEVDRGRFGYTF.